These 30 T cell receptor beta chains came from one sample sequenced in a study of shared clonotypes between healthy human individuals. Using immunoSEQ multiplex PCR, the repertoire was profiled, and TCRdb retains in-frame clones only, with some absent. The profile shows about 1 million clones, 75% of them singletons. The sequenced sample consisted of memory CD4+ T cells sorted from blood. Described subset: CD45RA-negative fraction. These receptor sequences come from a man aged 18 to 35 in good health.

The CDR3 is CASNLGTGWQETQYF. In nucleotides, the CDR3 is TGTGCCAGCAACCTAGGGACAGGGTGGCAAGAGACCCAGTACTTC. The chain employs TRBV7-2 and TRBJ2-5, with TRBD1 matching 9 bases. Germline CDR1 reads SGHTA; CDR2 reads FQGNSA. This CDR3 spans 15 amino acids. J was trimmed by 2 bases and V by 7 bases; bases with no gene match: 8.

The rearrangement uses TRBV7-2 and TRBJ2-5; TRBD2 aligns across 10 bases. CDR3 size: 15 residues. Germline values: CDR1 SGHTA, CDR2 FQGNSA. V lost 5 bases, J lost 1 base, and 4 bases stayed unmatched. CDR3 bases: TGTGCCAGCAGCCCTAGCGGGAGTGTCCAAGAGACCCAGTACTTC. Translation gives CASSPSGSVQETQYF. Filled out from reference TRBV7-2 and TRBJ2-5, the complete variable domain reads GAGVSQSPSNKVTEKGKDVELRCDPISGHTALYWYRQSLGQGLEFLIYFQGNSAPDKSGLPSDRFSAERTGGSVSTLTIQRTQQEDSAVYLCASSPSGSVQETQYFGPGTRLLVL.

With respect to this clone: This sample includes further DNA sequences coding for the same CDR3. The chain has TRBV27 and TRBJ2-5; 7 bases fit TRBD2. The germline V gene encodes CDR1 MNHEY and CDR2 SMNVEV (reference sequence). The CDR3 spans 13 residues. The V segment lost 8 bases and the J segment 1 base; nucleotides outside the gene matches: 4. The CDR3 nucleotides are TGTGCCAGCCGTCCTAGCGGCCAAGAGACCCAGTACTTC. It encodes CASRPSGQETQYF.

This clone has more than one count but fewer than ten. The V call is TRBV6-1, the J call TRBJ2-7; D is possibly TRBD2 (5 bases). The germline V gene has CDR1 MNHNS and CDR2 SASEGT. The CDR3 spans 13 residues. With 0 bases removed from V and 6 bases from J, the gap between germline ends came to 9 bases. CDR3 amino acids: CASSEAPSSEQYF. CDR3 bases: TGTGCCAGCAGTGAAGCCCCTAGCAGCGAGCAGTACTTC.

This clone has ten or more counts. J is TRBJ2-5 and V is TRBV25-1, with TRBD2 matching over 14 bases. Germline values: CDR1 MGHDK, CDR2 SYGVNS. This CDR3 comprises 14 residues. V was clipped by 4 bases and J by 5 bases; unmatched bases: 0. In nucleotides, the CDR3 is TGTGCCAGCAGTGGGACTAGCGGGGGGGAGACCCAGTACTTC. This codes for CASSGTSGGETQYF.

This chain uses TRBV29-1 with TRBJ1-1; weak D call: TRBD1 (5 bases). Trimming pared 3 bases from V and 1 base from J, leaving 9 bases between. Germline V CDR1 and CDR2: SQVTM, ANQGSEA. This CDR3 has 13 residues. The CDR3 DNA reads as TGCAGCGTTGACCGGGGCCCGAACACTGAAGCTTTCTTT. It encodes CSVDRGPNTEAFF.

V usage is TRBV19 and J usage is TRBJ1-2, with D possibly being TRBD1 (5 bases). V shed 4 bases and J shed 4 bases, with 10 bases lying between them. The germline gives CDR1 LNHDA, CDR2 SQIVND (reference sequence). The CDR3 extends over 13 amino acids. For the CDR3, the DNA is TGTGCCAGTAGTACGCAGCAGGGCTATGGCTACACCTTC. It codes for CASSTQQGYGYTF.

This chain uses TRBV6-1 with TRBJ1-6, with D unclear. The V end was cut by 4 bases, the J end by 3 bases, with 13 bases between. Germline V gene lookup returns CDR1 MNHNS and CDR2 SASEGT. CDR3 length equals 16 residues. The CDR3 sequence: CASSVEKSNYNSPLHF. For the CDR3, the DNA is TGTGCCAGCAGTGTAGAAAAGTCCAACTATAATTCACCCCTCCACTTT.

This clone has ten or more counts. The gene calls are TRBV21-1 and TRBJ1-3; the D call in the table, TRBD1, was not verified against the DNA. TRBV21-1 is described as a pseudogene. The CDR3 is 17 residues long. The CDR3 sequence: CASSKERTGVSGNTIYF. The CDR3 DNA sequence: TGTGCCAGCAGCAAAGAGCGGACAGGGGTCTCTGGAAACACCATATATTTT.

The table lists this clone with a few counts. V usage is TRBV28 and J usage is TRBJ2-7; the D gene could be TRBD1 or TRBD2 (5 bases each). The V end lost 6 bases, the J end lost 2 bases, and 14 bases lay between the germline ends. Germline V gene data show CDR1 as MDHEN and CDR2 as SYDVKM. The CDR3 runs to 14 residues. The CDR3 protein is CASRLGPRAYEQYF. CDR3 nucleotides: TGTGCCAGCAGACTGGGACCGAGGGCCTACGAGCAGTACTTC. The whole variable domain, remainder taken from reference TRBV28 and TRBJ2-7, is DVKVTQSSRYLVKRTGEKVFLECVQDMDHENMFWYRQDPGLGLRLIYFSYDVKMKEKGDIPEGYSVSREKKERFSLILESASTNQTSMYLCASRLGPRAYEQYFGPGTRLTVT.

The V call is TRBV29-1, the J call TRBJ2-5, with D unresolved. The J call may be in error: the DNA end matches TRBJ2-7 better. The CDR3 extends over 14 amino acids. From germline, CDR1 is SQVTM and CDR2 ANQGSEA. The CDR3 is CSVGVPGLSYEQYF. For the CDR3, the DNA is TGCAGCGTTGGGGTTCCAGGCCTTTCCTACGAGCAGTACTTC.

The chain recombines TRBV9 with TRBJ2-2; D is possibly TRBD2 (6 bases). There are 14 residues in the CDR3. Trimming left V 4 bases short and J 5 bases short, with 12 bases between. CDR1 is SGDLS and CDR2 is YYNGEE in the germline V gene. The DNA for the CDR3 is TGTGCCAGCAGCCTAGGGACTCTGACCGGGGAGCTGTTTTTT. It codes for CASSLGTLTGELFF.

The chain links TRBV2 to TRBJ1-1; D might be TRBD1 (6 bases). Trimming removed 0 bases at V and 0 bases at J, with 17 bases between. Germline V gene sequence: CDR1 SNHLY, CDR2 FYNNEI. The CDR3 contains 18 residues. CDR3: CASSEAGFWGTLNTEAFF. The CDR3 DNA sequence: TGTGCCAGCAGTGAAGCGGGCTTTTGGGGGACATTGAACACTGAAGCTTTCTTT.

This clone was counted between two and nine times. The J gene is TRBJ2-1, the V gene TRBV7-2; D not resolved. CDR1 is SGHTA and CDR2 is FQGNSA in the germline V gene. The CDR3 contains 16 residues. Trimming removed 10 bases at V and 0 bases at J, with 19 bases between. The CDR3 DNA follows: TGTGCCACAAGGATAGGGTATACTCGCTCCTACAATGAGCAGTTCTTC. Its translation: CATRIGYTRSYNEQFF. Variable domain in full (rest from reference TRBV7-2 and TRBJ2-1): GAGVSQSPSNKVTEKGKDVELRCDPISGHTALYWYRQSLGQGLEFLIYFQGNSAPDKSGLPSDRFSAERTGGSVSTLTIQRTQQEDSAVYLCATRIGYTRSYNEQFFGPGTRLTVL.

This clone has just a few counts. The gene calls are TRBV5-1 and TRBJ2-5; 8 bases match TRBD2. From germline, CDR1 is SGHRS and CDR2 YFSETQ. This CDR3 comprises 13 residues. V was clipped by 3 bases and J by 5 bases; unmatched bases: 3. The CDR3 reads CASSWTSPETQYF. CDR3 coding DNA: TGCGCCAGCAGCTGGACTAGCCCCGAGACCCAGTACTTC.

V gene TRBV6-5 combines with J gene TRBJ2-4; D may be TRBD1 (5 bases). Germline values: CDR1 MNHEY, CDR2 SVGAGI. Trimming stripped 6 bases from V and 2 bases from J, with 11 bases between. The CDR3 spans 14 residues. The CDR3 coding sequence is TGTGCCAGCAGGCAGGGTGGGACCAAAAACATTCAGTACTTC. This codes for CASRQGGTKNIQYF.

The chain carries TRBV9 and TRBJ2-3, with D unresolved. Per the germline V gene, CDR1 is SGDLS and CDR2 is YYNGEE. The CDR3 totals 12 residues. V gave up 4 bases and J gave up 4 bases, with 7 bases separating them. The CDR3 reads CASSPQADTQYF. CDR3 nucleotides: TGTGCCAGCAGCCCCCAAGCAGATACGCAGTATTTT.

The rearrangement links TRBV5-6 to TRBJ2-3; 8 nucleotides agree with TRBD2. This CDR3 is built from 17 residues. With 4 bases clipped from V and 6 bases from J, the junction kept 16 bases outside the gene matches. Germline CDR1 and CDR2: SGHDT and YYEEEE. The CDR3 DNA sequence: TGTGCCAGCAGCCGACGGCCGATAGCGGGAACTGGGGATACGCAGTATTTT. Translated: CASSRRPIAGTGDTQYF.

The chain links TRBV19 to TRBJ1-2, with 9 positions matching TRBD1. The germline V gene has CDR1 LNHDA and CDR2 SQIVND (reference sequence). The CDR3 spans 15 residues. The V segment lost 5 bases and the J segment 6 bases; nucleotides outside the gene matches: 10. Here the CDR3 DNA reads TGTGCCAGTAGTCCCACCGGGACAGGGAGCCATGGCTACACCTTC. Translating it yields CASSPTGTGSHGYTF.

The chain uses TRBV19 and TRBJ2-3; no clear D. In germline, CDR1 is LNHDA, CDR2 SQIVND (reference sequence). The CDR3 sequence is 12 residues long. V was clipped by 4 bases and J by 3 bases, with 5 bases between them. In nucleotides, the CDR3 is TGTGCCAGTAGTAGACGAACAGATACGCAGTATTTT. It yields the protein CASSRRTDTQYF. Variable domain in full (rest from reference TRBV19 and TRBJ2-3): DGGITQSPKYLFRKEGQNVTLSCEQNLNHDAMYWYRQDPGQGLRLIYYSQIVNDFQKGDIAEGYSVSREKKESFPLTVTSAQKNPTAFYLCASSRRTDTQYFGPGTRLTVL.

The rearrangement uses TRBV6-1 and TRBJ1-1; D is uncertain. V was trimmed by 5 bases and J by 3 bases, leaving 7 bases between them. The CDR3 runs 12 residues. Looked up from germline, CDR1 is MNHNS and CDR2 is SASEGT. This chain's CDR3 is CASSRHYTEAFF. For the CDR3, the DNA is TGTGCCAGCAGTCGACATTACACTGAAGCTTTCTTT.

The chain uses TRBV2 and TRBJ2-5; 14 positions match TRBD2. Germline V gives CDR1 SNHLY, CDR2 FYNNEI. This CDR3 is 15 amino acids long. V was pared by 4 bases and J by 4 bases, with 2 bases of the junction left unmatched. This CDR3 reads CASSGGLAGVETQYF. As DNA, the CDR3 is TGTGCCAGCAGTGGGGGACTAGCGGGAGTAGAGACCCAGTACTTC.

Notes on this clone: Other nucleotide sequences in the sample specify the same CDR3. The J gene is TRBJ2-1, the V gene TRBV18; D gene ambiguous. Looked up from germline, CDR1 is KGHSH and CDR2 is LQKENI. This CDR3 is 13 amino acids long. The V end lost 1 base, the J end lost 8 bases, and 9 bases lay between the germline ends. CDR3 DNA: TGTGCCAGCTCACCACGGATTGGAGATGAGCAGTTCTTC. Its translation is CASSPRIGDEQFF.

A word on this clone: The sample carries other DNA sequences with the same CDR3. The CDR3 spells CASSQGGRQGQETQYF. The CDR3 DNA is TGCGCCAGCAGCCAAGGTGGGAGGCAGGGCCAAGAGACCCAGTACTTC. The chain is built from TRBV4-3 and TRBJ2-5, with D tentatively TRBD2 (6 bases). This CDR3 has 16 amino acids. In germline, CDR1 is LGHNA, CDR2 YSLEER. Trimming removed 1 base at V and 1 base at J, with 13 bases between.

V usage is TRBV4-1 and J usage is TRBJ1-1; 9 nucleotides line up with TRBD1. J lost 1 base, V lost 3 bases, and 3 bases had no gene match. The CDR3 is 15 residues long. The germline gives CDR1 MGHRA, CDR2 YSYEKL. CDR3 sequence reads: CASSQGTGTNTEAFF. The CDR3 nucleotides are TGCGCCAGCAGCCAGGGGACAGGGACGAACACTGAAGCTTTCTTT.

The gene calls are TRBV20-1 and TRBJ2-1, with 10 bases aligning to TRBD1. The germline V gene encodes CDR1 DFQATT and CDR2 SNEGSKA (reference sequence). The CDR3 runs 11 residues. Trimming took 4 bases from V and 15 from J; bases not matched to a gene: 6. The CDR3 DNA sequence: TGCAGTGCTATAGATGGGGACAGGGGGTTCTTC. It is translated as CSAIDGDRGFF.

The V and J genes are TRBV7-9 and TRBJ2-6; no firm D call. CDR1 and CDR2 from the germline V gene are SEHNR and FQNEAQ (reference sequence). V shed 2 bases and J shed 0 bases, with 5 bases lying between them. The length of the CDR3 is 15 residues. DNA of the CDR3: TGTGCCAGCAGCTTATTAACCTCTGGGGCCAACGTCCTGACTTTC. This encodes CASSLLTSGANVLTF.

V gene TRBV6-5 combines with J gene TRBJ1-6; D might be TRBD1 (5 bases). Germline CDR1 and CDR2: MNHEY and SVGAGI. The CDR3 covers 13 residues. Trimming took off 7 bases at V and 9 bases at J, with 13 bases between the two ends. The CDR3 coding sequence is TGTGCCAGCAAGGGTTCCGGGGGTTCACCCCTCCACTTT. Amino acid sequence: CASKGSGGSPLHF.

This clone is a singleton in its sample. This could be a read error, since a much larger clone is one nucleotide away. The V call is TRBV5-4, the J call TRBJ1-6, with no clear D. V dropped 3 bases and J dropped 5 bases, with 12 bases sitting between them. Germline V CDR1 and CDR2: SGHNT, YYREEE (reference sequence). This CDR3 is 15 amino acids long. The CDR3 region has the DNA TGTGCCAGCAGCTACCAGACGCCGGATAATTCACCCCTCCACTTT. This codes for CASSYQTPDNSPLHF. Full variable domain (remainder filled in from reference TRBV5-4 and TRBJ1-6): ETGVTQSPTHLIKTRGQQVTLRCSSQSGHNTVSWYQQALGQGPQFIFQYYREEENGRGNFPPRFSGLQFPNYSSELNVNALELDDSALYLCASSYQTPDNSPLHFGNGTRLTVT.

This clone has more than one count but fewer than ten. The CDR3 bases are TGTGCCAGCAGTTTGGGGGGTCTTTGGGAGCAGTACTTC. Translated, it gives CASSLGGLWEQYF. V is TRBV28 and J is TRBJ2-7, with a tentative D call TRBD2 (6 bases). The germline V gene encodes CDR1 MDHEN and CDR2 SYDVKM. Trimming took 3 bases from V and 7 from J, leaving 13 bases between them. The CDR3 contains 13 residues.